These 16 T cell receptor beta chains were all obtained from the same sample, sequenced in a study of blood T cells in healthy people across ages. For the second PCR, which ran for about 6 to 11 cycles, a sample-barcoded 5' primer and a J-beta primer mix were used. TCRdb re-called the 5' RACE reads through MiXCR, storing one row per CDR3 protein. The sample lists 700,000 to 950,000 distinct CDR3 sequences, about 42% seen once, with roughly 19% in the top ten. Sequencing was done on a sample of blood. These receptors were taken from a woman aged 60-75 years in good health.

This chain links TRBV11-2 with TRBJ1-1; D is undetermined. Looked up from germline, CDR1 is SGHAT and CDR2 is FQNNGV. This CDR3 comprises 14 residues. V was clipped by 5 bases and J by 5 bases, with 15 bases between them. The CDR3 loop is CASSVTPTRTEAFF. Written as DNA, the CDR3 is TGTGCCAGCAGCGTTACACCCACGAGGACTGAAGCTTTCTTT.

To note about this clonotype: Possible read error: a much larger clone is one base away. The J gene is TRBJ2-5, the V gene TRBV11-1; TRBD1 matches at 8 bases. This CDR3 is built from 14 residues. Germline lookup yields CDR1 SGHAT and CDR2 FQDESV (reference sequence). In DNA form, the CDR3 reads TGTGCCAGCAGCTTCCGACAGGGGCAAGGGACCCAGTACTTC. Protein product: CASSFRQGQGTQYF.

This clonotype was counted at least ten times. The chain links TRBV20-1 to TRBJ2-7; D may be TRBD2 (5 bases). CDR1 is DFQATT and CDR2 is SNEGSKA in the germline V gene (reference sequence). V was clipped by 3 bases and J by 0 bases, with 15 bases between them. There are 15 residues in the CDR3. CDR3 in amino acids: CSARYSAPGSYEQYF. Here the CDR3 DNA reads TGCAGTGCTAGGTATAGCGCTCCCGGCTCCTACGAGCAGTACTTC.

The chain uses TRBV20-1 and TRBJ2-7; 8 bases align to TRBD1. This CDR3 region has 14 residues. Germline CDR1 and CDR2: DFQATT and SNEGSKA (reference sequence). Germline trimming cut 2 bases from V and 3 bases from J; bases unmatched to any gene: 6. CDR3 in DNA: TGCAGTGCTAGAAGGACAGGGATACTCTACGAGCAGTACTTC. Translation: CSARRTGILYEQYF.

The chain joins TRBV29-1 to TRBJ2-1; D gene ambiguous. Looked up from germline, CDR1 is SQVTM and CDR2 is ANQGSEA. The V end was cut by 1 base, the J end by 8 bases, with 18 bases between. The CDR3 is 15 amino acids. The CDR3 reads CSVEVPTPSVDEQFF. The CDR3 DNA follows: TGCAGCGTTGAAGTCCCGACCCCAAGTGTCGATGAGCAGTTCTTC.

This clonotype was seen many times. The chain has TRBV27 and TRBJ2-1; 10 nucleotides match TRBD2. The CDR3 is made up of 16 amino acids. V gave up 2 bases and J gave up 7 bases; unmatched junction bases: 8. Per germline, CDR1 MNHEY and CDR2 SMNVEV (reference sequence). CDR3 DNA: TGTGCCAGCAGTTTAATTAGCGGGAGGATAGCAAATGAGCAGTTCTTC. Translation: CASSLISGRIANEQFF.

Details on this clonotype: Germline is not matched at one junction end, which may reflect a read error. The chain links TRBV6-6 to TRBJ2-7; D is undetermined. Per the germline V gene, CDR1 is MNHNY and CDR2 is SVGAGI (reference sequence). The CDR3 is 14 amino acids. For the CDR3, the DNA is TGTGCCAGCAGTGACTCGACAAGTGCATGGGAGCAGTACTTC. Its protein product is CASSDSTSAWEQYF.

Points on this clonotype: Relative to the germline gene, one junction end is altered; a read error may explain this. The chain carries TRBV6-2 or TRBV6-3 and TRBJ2-3, with TRBD2 identical over 14 bases. The CDR3 consists of 21 residues. The germline gives CDR1 MNHEY, CDR2 SVGEGT. The CDR3 sequence: CAGSRPGGLAGGPIRTDTQYF. In DNA form, the CDR3 reads TGTGCCGGCAGTCGCCCCGGCGGACTAGCGGGAGGCCCAATCCGCACAGATACGCAGTATTTT.

This chain joins TRBV28 and TRBJ2-1; TRBD1 aligns across 7 bases. CDR1 is MDHEN, CDR2 SYDVKM, per germline. Trimming at V came to 5 bases and at J to 5 bases, leaving 12 bases not matched to a gene. This CDR3 comprises 16 residues. This chain's CDR3 is CASSPPGTEVNNEQFF. The CDR3 DNA is TGTGCCAGCAGTCCCCCCGGGACAGAAGTAAACAATGAGCAGTTCTTC.

The V gene is TRBV20-1, the J gene TRBJ2-4; perhaps TRBD1 as D (5 bases). Matching the DNA end better, TRBJ2-7 makes the J call doubtful. Germline lookup yields CDR1 DFQATT and CDR2 SNEGSKA (reference sequence). The CDR3 length is 13 residues. DNA of the CDR3: TGCAGTGCTAGAGGGCAAAGGGGAAACGAGCAGTACTTC. Encoded protein: CSARGQRGNEQYF.

This rearrangement joins TRBV5-1 to TRBJ2-3; D may be TRBD1 (5 bases). The CDR3 extends over 15 amino acids. Germline assignment: CDR1 SGHRS and CDR2 YFSETQ. V lost 4 bases and J lost 6, with 18 bases in between. The CDR3 DNA reads TGCGCCAGCAGCCATATAGGGTTCCACAGGGATACGCAGTATTTT. Its translation is CASSHIGFHRDTQYF.

The count of this clonotype is one. The chain employs TRBV28 and TRBJ2-7; tentative D call: TRBD2 (5 bases). This CDR3 spans 14 amino acids. From germline, CDR1 is MDHEN and CDR2 SYDVKM. V lost 7 bases to trimming and J lost 0 bases, with 13 bases between them. The CDR3 bases are TGTGCCAGCACCATCGGGGTTATCTCCTACGAGCAGTACTTC. Translated: CASTIGVISYEQYF. Drawing the rest from reference TRBV28 and TRBJ2-7, the complete variable domain is DVKVTQSSRYLVKRTGEKVFLECVQDMDHENMFWYRQDPGLGLRLIYFSYDVKMKEKGDIPEGYSVSREKKERFSLILESASTNQTSMYLCASTIGVISYEQYFGPGTRLTVT.

The chain employs TRBV11-2 and TRBJ2-3; 7 bases line up with TRBD2. CDR1 and CDR2 from the germline V gene are SGHAT and FQNNGV. The V gene end was trimmed by 1 base and the J gene end by 1 base; junction bases not matched to a gene: 8. The CDR3 covers 17 residues. The CDR3 DNA follows: TGTGCCAGCAGCTTAGTTGGCGGGAGCTACGGCACAGATACGCAGTATTTT. Amino acids: CASSLVGGSYGTDTQYF.

The rearrangement links TRBV6-5 to TRBJ2-3, with D possibly matching TRBD2 (6 bases). Germline V gene data show CDR1 as MNHEY and CDR2 as SVGAGI. The CDR3 is 12 residues long. V lost 4 bases to trimming and J lost 5 bases, with 7 bases between them. The CDR3 bases are TGTGCCAGCAGTTGGGGGGAAGATACGCAGTATTTT. Protein sequence: CASSWGEDTQYF.

The V gene is TRBV7-9, the J gene TRBJ2-3; a weak D match, TRBD2 (5 bases). This CDR3 has 16 residues. Between the trimmed V and J ends, which lost 5 bases and 2 bases, there was a span of 17 bases. CDR1 and CDR2 from the germline V gene are SEHNR and FQNEAQ (reference sequence). CDR3 loop: CASSISGTAPTDTQYF. The CDR3 DNA sequence: TGTGCCAGCAGCATCTCGGGAACAGCCCCCACAGATACGCAGTATTTT. Full variable domain (outside the CDR3, taken from reference TRBV7-9 and TRBJ2-3): DTGVSQNPRHKITKRGQNVTFRCDPISEHNRLYWYRQTLGQGPEFLTYFQNEAQLEKSRLLSDRFSAERPKGSFSTLEIQRTEQGDSAMYLCASSISGTAPTDTQYFGPGTRLTVL.

The rearrangement uses TRBV20-1 and TRBJ2-3; D is uncertain. Trimming took off 0 bases at V and 7 bases at J, with 14 bases between the two ends. CDR1 and CDR2 from the germline V gene are DFQATT and SNEGSKA (reference sequence). This CDR3 has 14 amino acids. CDR3 amino acids: CSARDSRSSNTQYF. The CDR3 DNA sequence: TGCAGTGCTAGAGATAGTAGGTCCTCTAATACGCAGTATTTT.